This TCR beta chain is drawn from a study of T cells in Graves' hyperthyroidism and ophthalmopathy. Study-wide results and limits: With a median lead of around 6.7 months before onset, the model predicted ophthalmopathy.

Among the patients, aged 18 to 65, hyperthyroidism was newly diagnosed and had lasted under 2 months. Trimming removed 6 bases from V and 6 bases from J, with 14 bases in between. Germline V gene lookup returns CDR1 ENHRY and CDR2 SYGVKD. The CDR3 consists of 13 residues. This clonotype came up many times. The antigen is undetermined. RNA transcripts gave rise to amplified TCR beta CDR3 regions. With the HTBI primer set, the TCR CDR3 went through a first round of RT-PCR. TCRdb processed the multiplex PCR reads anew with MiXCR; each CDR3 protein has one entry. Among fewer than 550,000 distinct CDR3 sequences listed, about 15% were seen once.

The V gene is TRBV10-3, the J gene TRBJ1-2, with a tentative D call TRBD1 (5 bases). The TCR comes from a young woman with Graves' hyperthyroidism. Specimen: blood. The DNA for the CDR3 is TGTGCCATCAGACTCCGGGACGATGATGGCTACACCTTC. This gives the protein CAIRLRDDDGYTF.